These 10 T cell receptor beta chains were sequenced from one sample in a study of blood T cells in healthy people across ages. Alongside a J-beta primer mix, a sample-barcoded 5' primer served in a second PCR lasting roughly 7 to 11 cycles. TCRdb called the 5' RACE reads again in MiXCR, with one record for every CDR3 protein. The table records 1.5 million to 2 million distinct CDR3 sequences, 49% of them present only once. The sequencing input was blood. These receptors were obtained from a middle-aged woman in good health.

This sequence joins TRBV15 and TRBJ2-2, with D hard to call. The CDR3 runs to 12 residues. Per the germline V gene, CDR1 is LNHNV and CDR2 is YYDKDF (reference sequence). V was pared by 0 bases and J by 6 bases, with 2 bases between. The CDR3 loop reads CATSREAGELFF. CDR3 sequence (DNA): TGTGCCACCAGCAGAGAGGCCGGGGAGCTGTTTTTT.

CDR3 amino acids: CASSKDPYEQYF. In nucleotides, the CDR3 is TGTGCCAGCAGCAAGGACCCCTACGAGCAGTACTTC. The V and J genes are TRBV7-8 and TRBJ2-7; D call uncertain. Trimming removed 5 bases at V and 2 bases at J, with 7 bases between. CDR3 size: 12 residues. Germline V gives CDR1 SGHVS, CDR2 FQNEAQ.

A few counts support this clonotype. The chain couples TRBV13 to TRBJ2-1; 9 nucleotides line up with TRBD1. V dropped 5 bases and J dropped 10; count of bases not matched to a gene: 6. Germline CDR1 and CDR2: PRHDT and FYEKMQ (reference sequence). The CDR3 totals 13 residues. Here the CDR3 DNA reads TGTGCCAGCAGCCTCTGGACAGGGGAAGAGCAGTTCTTC. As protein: CASSLWTGEEQFF.

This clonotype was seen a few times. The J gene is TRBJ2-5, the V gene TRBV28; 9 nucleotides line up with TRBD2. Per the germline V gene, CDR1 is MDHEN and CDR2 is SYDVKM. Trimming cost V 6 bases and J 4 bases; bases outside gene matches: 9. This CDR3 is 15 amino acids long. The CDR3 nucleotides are TGTGCCAGCAGCTTACCCAGCGGGGGGCTAGAGACCCAGTACTTC. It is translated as CASSLPSGGLETQYF.

Here the CDR3 DNA reads TGCAGTGTCCCGCTAGTGGGGTCTTACGAGCAGTACTTC. It translates to CSVPLVGSYEQYF. The chain combines TRBV20-1 with TRBJ2-7; D remains unclear. The CDR3 length is 13 residues. V lost 7 bases and J lost 4, with 17 bases in between. CDR1 DFQATT and CDR2 SNEGSKA come from the germline V gene (reference sequence).

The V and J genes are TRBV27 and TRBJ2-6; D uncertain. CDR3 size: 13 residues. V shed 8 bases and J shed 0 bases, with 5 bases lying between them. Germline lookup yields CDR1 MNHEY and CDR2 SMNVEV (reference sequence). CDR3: CASCRSGANVLTF. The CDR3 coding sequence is TGTGCCAGCTGTCGCTCTGGGGCCAACGTCCTGACTTTC.

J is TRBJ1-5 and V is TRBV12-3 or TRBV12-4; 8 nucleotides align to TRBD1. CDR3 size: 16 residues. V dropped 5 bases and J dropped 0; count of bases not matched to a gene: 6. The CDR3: CASSAQTGVSNQPQHF. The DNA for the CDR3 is TGTGCCAGCAGTGCCCAGACAGGGGTTAGCAATCAGCCCCAGCATTTT.

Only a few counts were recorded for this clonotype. The CDR3 reads CASSHTGQGTNYGYTF. For the CDR3, the DNA is TGCGCCAGCAGCCACACTGGCCAAGGAACTAACTATGGCTACACCTTC. The chain employs TRBV4-3 and TRBJ1-2; unclear D gene. CDR1 LGHNA and CDR2 YSLEER come from the germline V gene. The CDR3 extends over 16 amino acids. V was trimmed by 3 bases and J by 0 bases, leaving 14 bases between them.

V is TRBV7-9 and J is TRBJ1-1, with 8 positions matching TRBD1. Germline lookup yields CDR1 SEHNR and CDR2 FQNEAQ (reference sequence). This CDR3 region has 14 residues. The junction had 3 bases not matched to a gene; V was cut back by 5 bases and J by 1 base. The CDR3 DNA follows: TGTGCCAGCAGCATCACAGGGGGGAACACTGAAGCTTTCTTT. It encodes CASSITGGNTEAFF.

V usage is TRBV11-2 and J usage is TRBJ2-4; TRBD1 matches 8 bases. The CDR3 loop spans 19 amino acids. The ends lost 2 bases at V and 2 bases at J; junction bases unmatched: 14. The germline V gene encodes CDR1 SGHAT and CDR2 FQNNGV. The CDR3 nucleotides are TGTGCCAGCAGCTTAACCCTTCTCCAGGGGGCGATTCCCAAAAACATTCAGTACTTC. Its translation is CASSLTLLQGAIPKNIQYF.